The 14 T cell receptor beta chains in this list originate from one sample, sequenced in a study of blood T cell repertoires in COVID-19. Assay: immunoSEQ multiplex PCR; the TCRdb copy retains only in-frame clones and omits some. Among 52,000 or so clones, 85% to 90% were seen once, and the ten largest hold roughly a quarter. Sequenced: peripheral blood. Receptors originate from a human donor in a cohort sampled during active COVID-19.

J is TRBJ2-7 and V is TRBV2; D not certain. The CDR3 is 12 residues long. The V and J ends lost 8 bases and 7 bases respectively, with 15 bases between them. Germline CDR1 is SNHLY and CDR2 is FYNNEI. CDR3 nucleotides: TGTGCCAGCGTTGAGGCCAAACGGGAGCAGTACTTC. As protein: CASVEAKREQYF.

The chain uses TRBV3-1 (or the pseudogene TRBV3-2) and TRBJ1-2; TRBD1 matches 7 bases. Germline CDR1 reads LGHDT; CDR2 reads YNNKEL (reference sequence). The CDR3 extends over 14 amino acids. V shed 2 bases and J 7 bases; nucleotides not matched to a gene: 7. The CDR3 DNA sequence: TGTGCCAGCAGCCAACAGACAGGGAGGAGTGGCTACACCTTC. This encodes CASSQQTGRSGYTF.

J is TRBJ2-5 and V is TRBV5-1, with 9 positions matching TRBD2. In germline, CDR1 is SGHRS, CDR2 YFSETQ. This CDR3 has 16 amino acids. After removal of 4 bases from V and 0 bases from J, the junction contained 7 bases not matched to a gene. The CDR3 DNA sequence: TGCGCCAGCAGCCCAGGTCGCGGGGGGGACCAAGAGACCCAGTACTTC. Translating gives CASSPGRGGDQETQYF. The full variable domain, rest sourced from reference TRBV5-1 and TRBJ2-5, is KAGVTQTPRYLIKTRGQQVTLSCSPISGHRSVSWYQQTPGQGLQFLFEYFSETQRNKGNFPGRFSGRQFSNSRSEMNVSTLELGDSALYLCASSPGRGGDQETQYFGPGTRLLVL.

V and J are TRBV24-1 and TRBJ2-2, with TRBD1 matching over 9 bases. The germline V gene has CDR1 KGHDR and CDR2 SFDVKD. V shed 6 bases, J shed 4 bases, and the junction held 11 bases outside the gene matches. The CDR3 loop spans 17 amino acids. The CDR3 loop is CATSPMLRQGGTGELFF. In DNA form, the CDR3 reads TGTGCCACCAGTCCTATGTTAAGACAGGGGGGCACCGGGGAGCTGTTTTTT.

The CDR3 loop reads CASSLPTGGYGYTF. In DNA form, the CDR3 reads TGTGCCAGCAGCCTACCGACAGGGGGCTATGGCTACACCTTC. The chain links TRBV5-6 to TRBJ1-2; 9 bases agree with TRBD1. Germline CDR1 is SGHDT and CDR2 is YYEEEE. With V trimmed by 4 bases and J by 4 bases, 5 bases remained unmatched. There are 14 residues in the CDR3. Together with reference TRBV5-6 and TRBJ1-2, the CDR3 gives the full variable domain: DAGVTQSPTHLIKTRGQQVTLRCSPKSGHDTVSWYQQALGQGPQFIFQYYEEEERQRGNFPDRFSGHQFPNYSSELNVNALLLGDSALYLCASSLPTGGYGYTFGSGTRLTVV.

The chain employs TRBV5-1 and TRBJ2-3, with 8 positions matching TRBD1. With V trimmed by 4 bases and J by 3 bases, 7 bases remained unmatched. Germline CDR1 reads SGHRS; CDR2 reads YFSETQ. The CDR3 covers 15 residues. The CDR3 nucleotides are TGCGCCAGCAGCCCGGACAGGGCCACAACAGATACGCAGTATTTT. Its protein is CASSPDRATTDTQYF. The full variable domain, its missing parts supplied by reference TRBV5-1 and TRBJ2-3, is KAGVTQTPRYLIKTRGQQVTLSCSPISGHRSVSWYQQTPGQGLQFLFEYFSETQRNKGNFPGRFSGRQFSNSRSEMNVSTLELGDSALYLCASSPDRATTDTQYFGPGTRLTVL.

This clone was picked up one time. The rearrangement joins TRBV18 to TRBJ1-1; no firm D call. V shed 6 bases and J shed 2 bases, with 7 bases lying between them. The CDR3 totals 12 residues. Germline-derived CDR1 and CDR2 are KGHSH and LQKENI. This CDR3 reads CASSLGNTEAFF. CDR3 nucleotides: TGTGCCAGCTCGCTAGGTAACACTGAAGCTTTCTTT.

This chain links TRBV9 with TRBJ1-1, with 11 bases that match TRBD1. Looked up from germline, CDR1 is SGDLS and CDR2 is YYNGEE. V was clipped by 2 bases and J by 6 bases; unmatched bases: 6. The CDR3 loop spans 15 amino acids. The CDR3 is CASSVSGQGGAEAFF. DNA of the CDR3: TGTGCCAGCAGCGTGTCGGGACAGGGGGGCGCTGAAGCTTTCTTT.

J is TRBJ1-2 and V is TRBV24-1; D may be TRBD1 (6 bases). Germline CDR1 KGHDR, CDR2 SFDVKD. CDR3 size: 15 residues. The V gene lost 4 bases and the J gene lost 8 bases, with 19 bases spanning the gap. CDR3 bases: TGTGCCACCAGTGACCCAGAAGACAGGTGGGACGGCTACACCTTC. Its translation is CATSDPEDRWDGYTF.

The genes are TRBV7-8 and TRBJ1-1; 7 nucleotides line up with TRBD1. V was pared by 0 bases and J by 6 bases, with 4 bases of the junction left unmatched. Looked up from germline, CDR1 is SGHVS and CDR2 is FQNEAQ. There are 14 residues in the CDR3. The CDR3 nucleotides read TGTGCCAGCAGCTTAGCAGGGGGCGCGTCTGAAGCTTTCTTT. Residues: CASSLAGGASEAFF. The entire variable domain, with the rest obtained from reference TRBV7-8 and TRBJ1-1, is as follows: GAGVSQSPRYKVAKRGQDVALRCDPISGHVSLFWYQQALGQGPEFLTYFQNEAQLDKSGLPSDRFFAERPEGSVSTLKIQRTQQEDSAVYLCASSLAGGASEAFFGQGTRLTVV.

This clone was observed once. The chain recombines TRBV7-9 with TRBJ1-6, with D possibly TRBD1 on 6 matching bases. Germline CDR1 is SEHNR and CDR2 is FQNEAQ (reference sequence). The CDR3 spans 14 residues. V lost 5 bases and J lost 8, with 13 bases in between. The DNA of the CDR3 is TGTGCCAGCAGCGAGGGGGTTAGGGATTCACCCCTCCACTTT. Protein: CASSEGVRDSPLHF.

This chain links TRBV15 with TRBJ2-5; perhaps TRBD1 as D (5 bases). Germline lookup yields CDR1 LNHNV and CDR2 YYDKDF (reference sequence). Between the trimmed V and J ends, which lost 11 bases and 5 bases, there was a span of 18 bases. The CDR3 runs to 13 residues. This CDR3 reads CASESQGRETQYF. In DNA, the CDR3 is TGTGCCTCAGAAAGCCAGGGAAGGGAGACCCAGTACTTC.

This clone came up once. The V call is TRBV27, the J call TRBJ2-2; D perhaps matches TRBD1 (5 bases). The CDR3 totals 15 residues. The V gene's germline CDR1 is MNHEY and CDR2 SMNVEV (reference sequence). V lost 1 base and J 4 bases, leaving 10 bases between the germline ends. The CDR3 spells CASSLWAQGTGELFF. The CDR3 DNA reads TGTGCCAGCAGTTTATGGGCCCAGGGCACCGGGGAGCTGTTTTTT.

The chain recombines TRBV11-2 with TRBJ2-7, with unresolved D. V lost 6 bases and J 5 bases, leaving 14 bases between the germline ends. The CDR3 length is 13 residues. The germline V gene has CDR1 SGHAT and CDR2 FQNNGV. CDR3 loop: CASRFLAAHEQYV. The CDR3 nucleotides read TGTGCCAGCAGGTTCCTGGCGGCGCACGAGCAGTACGTC.